The entry below gives a single TCR beta chain sequence along with its context. The data were taken from a study of blood T cell repertoires in COVID-19. Study at large: Sites in the United States, Italy and Spain provided acute and convalescent COVID-19 samples. T cells, B-cell-depleted T cells, or PBMCs provided the cDNA or gDNA that served as material.

The V segment lost 2 bases and the J segment 1 base; nucleotides outside the gene matches: 4. Germline CDR1 reads LGHDT; CDR2 reads YNNKEL (reference sequence). The CDR3 runs 16 residues. Study processing details: Amplification of reference gene primers was used by the study to estimate nucleated cell counts. The repertoire was sequenced with immunoSEQ multiplex PCR; TCRdb's copy has only in-frame clones and lacks some. For V, J and clone size, that table is used; D and trimming come from the DNA. Counted here are around 200,000 clones, nearly 90% occurring once; the ten biggest clones make up 0.62%.

The sequence came from a man aged 50 to 59 with acute or convalescent COVID-19. The gene calls are TRBV3-1 (or the pseudogene TRBV3-2) and TRBJ2-7; 11 positions agree with TRBD2. The sequenced material came from peripheral blood. CDR3 sequence: CASSQRGLAASYEQYF. The CDR3 DNA reads TGTGCCAGCAGCCAAAGGGGACTAGCGGCTTCCTACGAGCAGTACTTC.